Listed below are T cell receptor beta chains from one sample, sequenced in a study of T cells in Graves' hyperthyroidism and ophthalmopathy. From the multiplex PCR reads, TCRdb called clonotypes with MiXCR, one entry per CDR3 protein. Of fewer than 700,000 distinct CDR3 sequences detected, 15% to 20% appear once; the ten largest clones hold approximately 3.8%. Sequencing was carried out using blood. These receptors all come from a woman in her twenties or thirties with Graves' hyperthyroidism. Both conserved end residues are part of each CDR3. D genes are given only for firm matches. Where a row states a size, it is once, few, many or the class of an expanded clone; other rows omit it.

j_call: TRBJ2-7; d_call: TRBD1; v_call: TRBV6-9; clone_size: few; cdr3_nt: TGTGCCAGCCCCCTAAAAGGGGACAGGGGGATCTACGAGCAGTACTTC; cdr3_aa: CASPLKGDRGIYEQYF
j_call: TRBJ1-1; d_call: .; v_call: TRBV28; clone_size: few; cdr3_nt: TGTGCCAGCAGTTTATGGGGCAACTACATGAACACTGAAGCTTTCTTT; cdr3_aa: CASSLWGNYMNTEAFF
j_call: TRBJ2-1; d_call: .; v_call: TRBV27; clone_size: many; cdr3_nt: TGTGCCAGCAGCCCCCCTTACGGCTACAATGAGCAGTTCTTC; cdr3_aa: CASSPPYGYNEQFF
j_call: TRBJ2-7; d_call: .; v_call: TRBV6-9; clone_size: .; cdr3_nt: TGTGCCAGCAGTTTACTGTACACTGGACGGAGATTTACCTACGAGCAGTACTTC; cdr3_aa: CASSLLYTGRRFTYEQYF
j_call: TRBJ2-7; d_call: .; v_call: TRBV11-3; clone_size: .; cdr3_nt: TGTGCCGGCAGCCGCAGGGCGGACGAGCAGTACTTC; cdr3_aa: CAGSRRADEQYF
j_call: TRBJ2-5; d_call: .; v_call: TRBV6-1; clone_size: .; cdr3_nt: TGTGCCAGCGGGGGGTCCCAAGAGACCCAGTACTTC; cdr3_aa: CASGGSQETQYF
j_call: TRBJ2-7; d_call: .; v_call: TRBV11-2; clone_size: many; cdr3_nt: TGTGCCAGCAGCTTCACAGGGAGGGACGAGCAGTACTTC; cdr3_aa: CASSFTGRDEQYF
j_call: TRBJ2-7; d_call: .; v_call: TRBV7-9; clone_size: few; cdr3_nt: TGTGCCAGCGTCGGGGGCCCCTACGAGCAGTACTTC; cdr3_aa: CASVGGPYEQYF
j_call: TRBJ2-5; d_call: .; v_call: TRBV9; clone_size: .; cdr3_nt: TGTGCCAGCAGCGGAAGCCAATTTGGCGACCAAGAGACCCAGTACTTC; cdr3_aa: CASSGSQFGDQETQYF
j_call: TRBJ2-1; d_call: TRBD2; v_call: TRBV28; clone_size: .; cdr3_nt: TGTGCCAGCAGTGAGTCTCTAGCGGTGAAGGCCTACAATGAGCAGTTCTTC; cdr3_aa: CASSESLAVKAYNEQFF
j_call: TRBJ1-1; d_call: .; v_call: TRBV24-1; clone_size: many; cdr3_nt: TGTGCCACCAGTGGGGGGGATGATGCTTTCTTT; cdr3_aa: CATSGGDDAFF
j_call: TRBJ2-2; d_call: .; v_call: TRBV7-9; clone_size: many; cdr3_nt: TGTGCCAGCAGCTTATCGTTGCAGGGCGCCGGGGAGCTGTTTTTT; cdr3_aa: CASSLSLQGAGELFF
j_call: TRBJ2-7; d_call: TRBD1; v_call: TRBV28; clone_size: .; cdr3_nt: TGTGCCAGCAAGATCCCAGGGGGCTCCGCCTACGAGCAGTACTTC; cdr3_aa: CASKIPGGSAYEQYF
j_call: TRBJ1-5; d_call: .; v_call: TRBV7-2; clone_size: .; cdr3_nt: TGTGCCAGCAGCTTAATTACGGGCAATCAGCCCCAGCATTTT; cdr3_aa: CASSLITGNQPQHF
j_call: TRBJ1-5; d_call: .; v_call: TRBV7-8; clone_size: .; cdr3_nt: TGTGCCAGCACCAAGGAGGGGGGTTCCCTCAGGTTTTCCCTAAATCAGCCCCAGCATTTT; cdr3_aa: CASTKEGGSLRFSLNQPQHF